This TCR beta chain was obtained from a study of blood T cells in healthy people across ages. Whole-study findings and limits: Donor CMV status, an unknown factor, possibly confounded changes in expanded clonotypes. TCR beta diversity correlated strongly with naive T cell percentage.

Individuals who donated were healthy Caucasians from Russia aged roughly 6 to 90. Every sample had a minimum of 6.5 million PBMCs isolated. In its sample, this clonotype was seen a few times. Its specificity is unknown. The length of the CDR3 is 13 residues. Trimming pared 5 bases from V and 13 bases from J, leaving 18 bases between. Germline-derived CDR1 and CDR2 are SGHTA and FQGNSA. It was with a sample-barcoded 5' primer and a J-beta primer mix that a second PCR of about 7 to 12 cycles was run. TCRdb fed the 5' RACE reads into MiXCR, producing one record per CDR3 protein. The data show about 640,000 distinct CDR3 sequences, around 41% seen once.

This TCR was sampled from an elderly man in good health. The specimen was blood. The gene calls are TRBV7-2 and TRBJ2-4; no reliable D call. DNA for the CDR3: TGTGCCAGCAGCCTTCCGCCCCCCCTGGAGCAGTACTTC. This gives the protein CASSLPPPLEQYF.